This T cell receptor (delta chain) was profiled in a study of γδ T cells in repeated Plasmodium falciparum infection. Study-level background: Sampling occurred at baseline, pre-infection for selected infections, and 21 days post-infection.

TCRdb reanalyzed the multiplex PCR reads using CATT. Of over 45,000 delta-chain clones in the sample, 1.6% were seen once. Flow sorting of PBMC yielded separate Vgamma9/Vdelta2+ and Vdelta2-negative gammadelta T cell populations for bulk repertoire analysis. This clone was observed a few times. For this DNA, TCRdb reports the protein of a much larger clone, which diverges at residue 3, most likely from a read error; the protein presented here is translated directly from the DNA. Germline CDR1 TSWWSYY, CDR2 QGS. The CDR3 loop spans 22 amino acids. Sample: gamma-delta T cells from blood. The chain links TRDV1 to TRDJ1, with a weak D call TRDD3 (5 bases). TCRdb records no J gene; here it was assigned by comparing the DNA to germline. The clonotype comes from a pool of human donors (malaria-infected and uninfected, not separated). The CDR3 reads CAIGEMKARMRRFTGYTDKLIF. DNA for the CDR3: TGTGCTATTGGGGAGATGAAGGCTCGAATGAGGAGATTTACCGGGTACACCGATAAACTCATCTTT.